These 16 T cell receptor beta chains originate from one sample sequenced in a study of control samples from healthy donors and cancer patients. Assay used: immunoSEQ multiplex PCR; TCRdb lists only in-frame clones, some missing. Of 150,000 or so clones listed, around 88% were seen once; the top ten hold over 4%. Sequencing input: blood. All receptors derive from a woman aged 25-40 years in good health.

The V and J genes are TRBV11-3 and TRBJ2-1, with TRBD2 identical over 8 bases. CDR1 and CDR2 from the germline V gene are SGHNT and YENEEA. CDR3 size: 16 residues. Germline trimming cut 5 bases from V and 4 bases from J; bases unmatched to any gene: 10. CDR3 sequence reads: CASSPRFAGGYNEQFF. CDR3 bases: TGTGCCAGCAGCCCCCGATTCGCGGGAGGTTACAATGAGCAGTTCTTC.

The chain carries TRBV24-1 and TRBJ2-1; 10 positions agree with TRBD2. The CDR3 has 16 residues. Germline lookup yields CDR1 KGHDR and CDR2 SFDVKD. With 4 bases clipped from V and 2 bases from J, the junction kept 4 bases outside the gene matches. Here the CDR3 DNA reads TGTGCCACCAGTGAACCTAGCGGGAGTACCTACAATGAGCAGTTCTTC. It codes for CATSEPSGSTYNEQFF.

This rearrangement joins TRBV21-1 to TRBJ2-7; the table assigns TRBD2, which was not confirmed against the DNA. TRBV21-1 counts as a pseudogene. CDR3 length: 20 amino acids. Here the CDR3 DNA reads TGTGCCAGCAGCAAACTCCAGCCGGAGCTAGCGGCCCCGAGCTCCTACGAGCAGTACTTC. Protein sequence: CASSKLQPELAAPSSYEQYF.

The chain employs TRBV10-1 and TRBJ1-2, with 11 positions matching TRBD1. CDR3 length: 14 residues. J was trimmed by 4 bases and V by 4 bases; bases with no gene match: 2. The germline V gene encodes CDR1 WNHNN and CDR2 SYGVQD (reference sequence). CDR3 coding DNA: TGCGCCAGCAGTGGGGACAGGGGGTCCTATGGCTACACCTTC. Its translation: CASSGDRGSYGYTF.

V gene TRBV5-1 combines with J gene TRBJ2-7, with 12 bases aligning to TRBD2. The CDR3 runs 15 residues. V lost 0 bases and J lost 2; bases outside the gene matches: 0. The germline gives CDR1 SGHRS, CDR2 YFSETQ. The CDR3 sequence is CASSLGTSGTYEQYF. The CDR3 bases are TGCGCCAGCAGCTTGGGGACTAGCGGGACCTACGAGCAGTACTTC.

The rearrangement links TRBV19 to TRBJ2-3, with TRBD2 as a possible D gene (6 bases). With 7 bases removed from V and 4 bases from J, the gap between germline ends came to 15 bases. CDR3 size: 14 residues. Germline-derived CDR1 and CDR2 are LNHDA and SQIVND (reference sequence). The CDR3 region is CASTWEAGADTQYF. CDR3 in DNA: TGTGCCAGTACTTGGGAAGCGGGTGCAGATACGCAGTATTTT.

The genes are TRBV5-6 and TRBJ2-5; 7 bases are shared with TRBD2. CDR1 is SGHDT, CDR2 YYEEEE, per germline. This CDR3 is 15 amino acids long. Trimming took 1 base from V and 2 from J; bases not matched to a gene: 5. Here the CDR3 reads CASSLWDYQQETQYF. CDR3 DNA sequence: TGTGCCAGCAGCTTGTGGGACTACCAACAAGAGACCCAGTACTTC.

This sequence joins TRBV21-1 and TRBJ1-5; the listed D gene, TRBD1, was not tested against the DNA. TRBV21-1 is tagged as a pseudogene. The CDR3 runs to 16 residues. The CDR3 reads CASSKGGQGLDQPQHF. DNA for the CDR3: TGTGCCAGCAGCAAAGGTGGGCAGGGTCTCGATCAGCCCCAGCATTTT.

This sequence joins TRBV2 and TRBJ1-2; tentative D call: TRBD1 (5 bases). CDR3 length equals 16 residues. Between the trimmed V and J ends, which lost 11 bases and 3 bases, there was a span of 25 bases. The germline V gene has CDR1 SNHLY and CDR2 FYNNEI. This CDR3 is CAGSGTASHGDYGYTF. The CDR3 coding sequence is TGTGCCGGATCAGGGACCGCTTCCCACGGGGACTATGGCTACACCTTC.

This clone appeared a single time. The V and J genes are TRBV4-1 and TRBJ2-5; tentative D call: TRBD1 (6 bases). CDR3 length: 14 residues. The germline V gene encodes CDR1 MGHRA and CDR2 YSYEKL. Trimming removed 5 bases from V and 3 bases from J, with 13 bases in between. The CDR3 bases are TGCGCCAGCAGCACGCCGGACAGAAAAGAGACCCAGTACTTC. Residues: CASSTPDRKETQYF.

The sample holds one count of this clone. CDR3 amino acids: CASSDLGQTMNTEAFF. CDR3 in DNA: TGTGCCAGCAGTGATTTAGGGCAAACAATGAACACTGAAGCTTTCTTT. The gene calls are TRBV25-1 and TRBJ1-1; D unclear. V was cut by 3 bases and J by 0 bases, with 14 bases left in between. The germline CDR1 and CDR2 sequences are MGHDK and SYGVNS. CDR3 length: 16 amino acids.

The chain recombines TRBV5-1 with TRBJ1-4; possible D gene TRBD1, 6 bases. V was cut by 4 bases and J by 8 bases, with 15 bases left in between. The V gene's germline CDR1 is SGHRS and CDR2 YFSETQ. This CDR3 comprises 14 residues. CDR3 sequence: CASSLGGAEEKLFF. In DNA form, the CDR3 reads TGCGCCAGCAGCCTTGGGGGGGCGGAAGAAAAACTGTTTTTT.

V and J are TRBV18 and TRBJ1-1, with 7 bases fitting TRBD1. Germline-derived CDR1 and CDR2 are KGHSH and LQKENI. The CDR3 runs to 14 residues. Losses at the gene ends were 1 base for V and 4 bases for J; bases not matched to a gene: 3. The CDR3 loop reads CASSPQAGGTEAFF. CDR3 DNA: TGTGCCAGCTCACCACAAGCAGGGGGCACTGAAGCTTTCTTT.

The chain combines TRBV19 with TRBJ2-7; unclear D gene. Deletions cut 1 base from V and 3 bases from J, with 1 base between. Germline V gene data show CDR1 as LNHDA and CDR2 as SQIVND (reference sequence). There are 11 residues in the CDR3. CDR3 residues: CASSIGYEQYF. In nucleotides, the CDR3 is TGTGCCAGTAGTATAGGCTACGAGCAGTACTTC.

The genes are TRBV24-1 and TRBJ1-2; D might be TRBD1 (6 bases). The germline gives CDR1 KGHDR, CDR2 SFDVKD. CDR3 length: 15 residues. Trimming cost V 4 bases and J 0 bases, with 11 bases left between them. The CDR3 sequence is CATSEGAGTNYGYTF. CDR3 sequence (DNA): TGTGCCACCAGTGAGGGGGCCGGTACTAACTATGGCTACACCTTC.

The chain couples TRBV11-2 to TRBJ1-2; D is unresolved. Trimming took 1 base from V and 2 from J, leaving 11 bases between them. The CDR3 sequence is 15 residues long. Looked up from germline, CDR1 is SGHAT and CDR2 is FQNNGV. Here the CDR3 reads CASSLVFLGNYGYTF. The DNA for the CDR3 is TGTGCCAGCAGCTTAGTCTTTCTGGGGAACTATGGCTACACCTTC. The full variable domain, rest sourced from reference TRBV11-2 and TRBJ1-2, is EAGVAQSPRYKIIEKRQSVAFWCNPISGHATLYWYQQILGQGPKLLIQFQNNGVVDDSQLPKDRFSAERLKGVDSTLKIQPAKLEDSAVYLCASSLVFLGNYGYTFGSGTRLTVV.